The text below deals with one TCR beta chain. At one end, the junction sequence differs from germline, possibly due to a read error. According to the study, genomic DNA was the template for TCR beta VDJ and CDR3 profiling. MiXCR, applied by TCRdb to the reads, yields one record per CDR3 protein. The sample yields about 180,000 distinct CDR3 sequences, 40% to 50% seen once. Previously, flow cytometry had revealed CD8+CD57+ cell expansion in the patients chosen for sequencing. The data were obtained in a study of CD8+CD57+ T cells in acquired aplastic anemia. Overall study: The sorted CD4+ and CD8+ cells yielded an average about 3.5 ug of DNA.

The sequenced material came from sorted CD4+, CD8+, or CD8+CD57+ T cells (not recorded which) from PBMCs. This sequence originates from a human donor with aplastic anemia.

Here the CDR3 reads CASSNRRNTGELFF. For the CDR3, the DNA is TGTGCCAGTAGTAACCGGCGGAACACCGGAGAGCTGTTTTTT. The chain carries TRBV19 and TRBJ2-2; D gene uncertain. Germline CDR1 and CDR2: LNHDA and SQIVND (reference sequence). CDR3 length equals 14 residues.